The next 15 T cell receptor beta chains were all read from a single sample in a study of blood T cell repertoires in COVID-19. Repertoires were generated with immunoSEQ multiplex PCR, while TCRdb's copy carries only in-frame clones and drops some. The sample consists of about 150,000 clones, around 80% of them appearing once. Input material: PBMCs or T cells enriched from blood (not recorded which). These receptors originate from a woman aged 50 to 65 who had recovered from COVID-19.

This clone was counted a few times. The rearrangement links TRBV6-5 to TRBJ1-5; D is uncertain. CDR3 length equals 13 residues. From germline, CDR1 is MNHEY and CDR2 SVGAGI. V was clipped by 2 bases and J by 4 bases, with 6 bases between them. The CDR3 sequence is CASSYELNQPQHF. The CDR3 bases are TGTGCCAGCAGTTACGAGCTAAATCAGCCCCAGCATTTT.

The chain couples TRBV3-1 (or the pseudogene TRBV3-2) to TRBJ2-3, with 8 bases matching TRBD2. Germline CDR1 and CDR2: LGHDT and YNNKEL (reference sequence). The CDR3 loop spans 16 amino acids. J was trimmed by 2 bases and V by 3 bases; bases with no gene match: 7. The CDR3 sequence: CASSQPGLDFTDTQYF. CDR3 nucleotides: TGTGCCAGCAGCCAGCCGGGACTAGACTTCACAGATACGCAGTATTTT.

This rearrangement joins TRBV19 to TRBJ2-5; D ambiguous. CDR1 LNHDA and CDR2 SQIVND come from the germline V gene (reference sequence). Trimming removed 4 bases from V and 1 base from J, with 7 bases in between. The CDR3 totals 13 residues. The CDR3 loop reads CASSRGRQETQYF. The CDR3 nucleotides are TGTGCCAGTAGTAGAGGCCGCCAAGAGACCCAGTACTTC. The full variable domain, in which reference TRBV19 and TRBJ2-5 provide the parts outside the CDR3, is DGGITQSPKYLFRKEGQNVTLSCEQNLNHDAMYWYRQDPGQGLRLIYYSQIVNDFQKGDIAEGYSVSREKKESFPLTVTSAQKNPTAFYLCASSRGRQETQYFGPGTRLLVL.

V is TRBV6-5 and J is TRBJ2-7; 10 positions agree with TRBD1. Germline V gene data show CDR1 as MNHEY and CDR2 as SVGAGI. The V gene end was trimmed by 5 bases and the J gene end by 4 bases; junction bases not matched to a gene: 5. The CDR3 extends over 14 amino acids. CDR3 sequence: CASSLGDRGYEQYV. In nucleotides, the CDR3 is TGTGCCAGCAGTCTGGGGGACAGGGGATACGAGCAGTACGTC.

The chain links TRBV4-1 to TRBJ1-5; D may be TRBD1 (5 bases). The ends were cut back, 0 bases at V and 6 bases at J, with 6 bases in the middle. The CDR3 is 13 amino acids. Germline loops: CDR1 MGHRA, CDR2 YSYEKL. Here the CDR3 DNA reads TGCGCCAGCAGCCAAGATCAGGGTCAGCCCCAGCATTTT. Translated, it gives CASSQDQGQPQHF.

The V call is TRBV7-8, the J call TRBJ2-4; 13 nucleotides match TRBD2. In germline, CDR1 is SGHVS, CDR2 FQNEAQ. CDR3 length: 16 amino acids. V shed 2 bases, J shed 5 bases, and the junction held 3 bases outside the gene matches. In DNA, the CDR3 is TGTGCCAGCAGCTTACGAGGGACTAGCGGGGAAAACATTCAGTACTTC. It codes for CASSLRGTSGENIQYF. Full variable domain (remainder filled in from reference TRBV7-8 and TRBJ2-4): GAGVSQSPRYKVAKRGQDVALRCDPISGHVSLFWYQQALGQGPEFLTYFQNEAQLDKSGLPSDRFFAERPEGSVSTLKIQRTQQEDSAVYLCASSLRGTSGENIQYFGAGTRLSVL.

V usage is TRBV7-6 and J usage is TRBJ2-3; weak D call: TRBD2 (6 bases). Trimming left V 4 bases short and J 0 bases short, with 23 bases between. Germline values: CDR1 SGHVS, CDR2 FNYEAQ. The CDR3 runs to 19 residues. Written as DNA, the CDR3 is TGTGCCAGCAGCTCCCTTGGGGGGAAGGGGACCCACAGCACAGATACGCAGTATTTT. It translates to CASSSLGGKGTHSTDTQYF.

The gene calls are TRBV24-1 and TRBJ2-3, with D perhaps TRBD2 (6 bases). CDR1 and CDR2 from the germline V gene are KGHDR and SFDVKD. The CDR3 is 16 amino acids. Trimming shortened V by 1 base and J by 0 bases, and 10 bases separated the two germline ends. This CDR3 is CATSDFGGVSTDTQYF. The CDR3 DNA follows: TGTGCCACCAGTGATTTTGGCGGGGTTAGCACAGATACGCAGTATTTT.

The V gene is TRBV2, the J gene TRBJ2-3; 7 bases map to TRBD2. Germline CDR1 SNHLY, CDR2 FYNNEI. The J segment lost 5 bases and the V segment lost 11 bases, leaving 16 bases of the junction unmatched. This CDR3 has 15 amino acids. The DNA of the CDR3 is TGTGCCTCCTCCTCCCTAGCGGCGAAGGGAGATACGCAGTATTTT. This translates into CASSSLAAKGDTQYF.

This clone was found once. The chain combines TRBV11-2 with TRBJ2-3; D is possibly TRBD1 (6 bases). Germline CDR1 is SGHAT and CDR2 is FQNNGV. Deletions cut 6 bases from V and 1 base from J, with 23 bases between. This CDR3 spans 18 amino acids. The DNA for the CDR3 is TGTGCCAGCAGAGGTTTTAGGGCTTGGGGGCGCGGCACAGATACGCAGTATTTT. Its translation: CASRGFRAWGRGTDTQYF.

The chain recombines TRBV9 with TRBJ2-6, with D possibly matching TRBD2 (7 bases). Between the trimmed V and J ends, which lost 4 bases and 0 bases, there was a span of 17 bases. The V gene's germline CDR1 is SGDLS and CDR2 YYNGEE. The CDR3 has 18 amino acids. This CDR3 reads CASSPEGGDVSGANVLTF. CDR3 nucleotides: TGTGCCAGCAGCCCGGAGGGGGGGGATGTCTCTGGGGCCAACGTCCTGACTTTC.

V and J are TRBV28 and TRBJ1-2; perhaps TRBD1 as D (6 bases). Germline CDR1 and CDR2: MDHEN and SYDVKM. With 2 bases removed from V and 1 base from J, the gap between germline ends came to 8 bases. This CDR3 contains 14 residues. The CDR3 bases are TGTGCCAGCAGTTTACAACAGGGTAACTATGGCTACACCTTC. This codes for CASSLQQGNYGYTF.

The chain uses TRBV29-1 and TRBJ2-3, with TRBD2 as a possible D gene (6 bases). The CDR3 totals 14 residues. Germline lookup yields CDR1 SQVTM and CDR2 ANQGSEA. V lost 6 bases, J lost 6 bases, and 19 bases lay in between. The chain's CDR3 is CSVRRERRPDTQYF. In DNA, the CDR3 is TGCAGCGTACGCCGGGAGAGACGGCCGGATACGCAGTATTTT.

The J gene is TRBJ1-5, the V gene TRBV4-1; D might be TRBD1 (6 bases). CDR3 size: 18 residues. Germline V gene sequence: CDR1 MGHRA, CDR2 YSYEKL. Trimming cost V 0 bases and J 5 bases, with 20 bases left between them. Here the CDR3 reads CASSQDYAGEPSYQPQHF. In DNA form, the CDR3 reads TGCGCCAGCAGCCAAGATTATGCAGGGGAGCCCTCTTATCAGCCCCAGCATTTT.

The J gene is TRBJ1-3, the V gene TRBV5-4, with D maybe TRBD1 (6 bases). The germline gives CDR1 SGHNT, CDR2 YYREEE (reference sequence). Trimming removed 1 base at V and 0 bases at J, with 8 bases between. CDR3 length equals 15 residues. CDR3 nucleotide sequence: TGTGCCAGCAGCTTGAGGACAGACTCTGGAAACACCATATATTTT. Translation gives CASSLRTDSGNTIYF.